The clone carrying this TCR beta chain showed up many times. Its antigen is not known. TCRdb redid the calling of the 5' RACE reads with MiXCR, one entry per CDR3 protein. The sample contains about 170,000 distinct CDR3 sequences, approximately 6.2% of which appear only once. This entry comes from a study of T cells after yellow fever vaccination. Broader study findings: The CD4 and CD8 compartments had a small share of their clonotypes in common.

CDR1 and CDR2 from the germline V gene are SGHTA and FQGNSA. This CDR3 is built from 13 residues. Between the trimmed V and J ends, which lost 0 bases and 1 base, there was a span of 4 bases. The specimen was CD4+ T cells sorted from PBMCs, collected on the day of the first yellow fever vaccination. The chain joins TRBV7-2 to TRBJ2-7; the D is unclear. The sequence was obtained from a man aged 18 to 30 who received the YFV17D yellow fever vaccine. In DNA, the CDR3 is TGTGCCAGCAGCTTAGCGGGGTCCTACGAGCAGTACTTC. It yields the protein CASSLAGSYEQYF.